These 32 T cell receptor beta chains were all obtained from the same sample, sequenced in a study of lymphopenia after photon versus proton radiotherapy. Profiling relied on immunoSEQ multiplex PCR, and the TCRdb table lists in-frame clones only, not all of them. Of about 12,000 clones detected, around 89% appear once; the ten largest clones hold approximately 3%. The material sequenced was peripheral blood, taken from a patient treated with proton-based radiotherapy. The receptors come from a man in his 60s with pancreatic cancer.

The chain is built from TRBV20-1 and TRBJ1-6; 7 bases fit TRBD1. Losses at the gene ends were 6 bases for V and 13 bases for J; bases not matched to a gene: 6. CDR3 length: 11 residues. Germline CDR1 is DFQATT and CDR2 is SNEGSKA (reference sequence). The CDR3 spells CSAQGGSPLHF. The DNA of the CDR3 is TGCAGTGCCCAGGGGGGTTCGCCCCTCCACTTT.

The chain has TRBV5-5 and TRBJ2-3; D remains ambiguous. CDR1 and CDR2 from the germline V gene are SGHKS and YYEKEE (reference sequence). The CDR3 has 14 amino acids. V was cut by 3 bases and J by 6 bases, with 14 bases left in between. The CDR3 sequence is CASSYGYEADTQYF. CDR3 bases: TGTGCCAGCAGCTACGGGTATGAGGCGGATACGCAGTATTTT. Together with reference TRBV5-5 and TRBJ2-3, the CDR3 gives the full variable domain: DAGVTQSPTHLIKTRGQQVTLRCSPISGHKSVSWYQQVLGQGPQFIFQYYEKEERGRGNFPDRFSARQFPNYSSELNVNALLLGDSALYLCASSYGYEADTQYFGPGTRLTVL.

The chain couples TRBV6-5 to TRBJ1-1; weak D call: TRBD1 (5 bases). This CDR3 has 15 residues. Germline lookup yields CDR1 MNHEY and CDR2 SVGAGI. V gave up 5 bases and J gave up 3 bases, with 16 bases separating them. CDR3 in amino acids: CASSQGVPRYTEAFF. CDR3 sequence (DNA): TGTGCCAGCAGTCAAGGGGTTCCCCGGTACACTGAAGCTTTCTTT.

The chain recombines TRBV2 with TRBJ2-5; tentative D call: TRBD1 (6 bases). The V end lost 4 bases, the J end lost 1 base, and 13 bases lay between the germline ends. This CDR3 region has 15 residues. CDR1 and CDR2 (germline): SNHLY, FYNNEI. CDR3 in amino acids: CASSGSSDSQETQYF. The CDR3 nucleotides read TGTGCCAGCAGTGGATCTTCGGACAGCCAAGAGACCCAGTACTTC.

V gene TRBV30 combines with J gene TRBJ2-5; 8 nucleotides align to TRBD1. The germline V gene has CDR1 GTSNPN and CDR2 SVGIG (reference sequence). The CDR3 sequence is 14 residues long. The V gene end was trimmed by 5 bases and the J gene end by 4 bases; junction bases not matched to a gene: 9. CDR3 sequence reads: CAWGSQGARETQYF. Written as DNA, the CDR3 is TGTGCCTGGGGATCTCAGGGGGCGCGAGAGACCCAGTACTTC.

This chain joins TRBV21-1 and TRBJ2-6; TRBD1, the table's D call, lacks a check against the DNA. TRBV21-1 is designated a pseudogene. This CDR3 spans 17 amino acids. The CDR3 protein is CASSSHLRVAGANVLTF. In DNA form, the CDR3 reads TGTGCCAGCAGCAGTCACCTCAGGGTAGCTGGGGCCAACGTCCTGACTTTC.

The chain recombines TRBV12-2 with TRBJ1-2. TRBV12-2 constitutes a pseudogene. The CDR3 spans 15 residues. For the CDR3, the DNA is TGTGCAAGTCGCTTAGAGGGTAAGTGGGTCCGGCGCTACACCTTC. Translated, it gives CASRLEGKWVRRYTF.

The chain uses TRBV7-9 and TRBJ1-4; 8 bases match TRBD1. The germline V gene has CDR1 SEHNR and CDR2 FQNEAQ (reference sequence). The CDR3 extends over 15 amino acids. With 5 bases clipped from V and 5 bases from J, the junction kept 7 bases outside the gene matches. Written as DNA, the CDR3 is TGTGCCAGCAGCCCCCCCCGACAGGGGAATGAAAAACTGTTTTTT. This codes for CASSPPRQGNEKLFF.

This chain links TRBV10-3 with TRBJ2-3; tentatively, D is TRBD1 (5 bases). Germline V gene sequence: CDR1 ENHRY, CDR2 SYGVKD. Trimming left V 4 bases short and J 1 base short, with 6 bases between. The length of the CDR3 is 13 residues. The CDR3 DNA reads as TGTGCCATCAGTGGACAGCGCACAGATACGCAGTATTTT. Translated, it gives CAISGQRTDTQYF.

This clone was found once. The V call is TRBV11-2, the J call TRBJ2-5, with TRBD1 as a possible D gene (5 bases). The CDR3 contains 13 residues. Germline CDR1 SGHAT, CDR2 FQNNGV. V lost 5 bases and J 0 bases, leaving 7 bases between the germline ends. The CDR3: CASSRQYQETQYF. CDR3 sequence (DNA): TGTGCCAGCAGCAGACAGTACCAAGAGACCCAGTACTTC.

The chain uses TRBV4-1 and TRBJ1-3; D is undetermined. The CDR3 runs 17 residues. Germline V lookup: CDR1 MGHRA, CDR2 YSYEKL. Trimming took 4 bases from V and 2 from J, leaving 18 bases between them. The CDR3 nucleotides read TGCGCCAGCAGCCTCCTCCCCCCCCCTGTTGCTGGAAACACCATATATTTT. This translates into CASSLLPPPVAGNTIYF.

The chain has TRBV14 and TRBJ2-3; 8 nucleotides agree with TRBD2. With 6 bases clipped from V and 6 bases from J, the junction kept 8 bases outside the gene matches. This CDR3 is 14 amino acids long. CDR1 and CDR2 (germline): SGHDN, FVKESK. CDR3 sequence reads: CASSTSGLLDTQYF. The CDR3 nucleotides are TGTGCCAGCAGTACTAGCGGTCTTTTGGATACGCAGTATTTT.

Concerning this clone itself: The final CDR3 position lacks the conserved phenylalanine or tryptophan, pointing to a likely read error. The gene calls are TRBV20-1 and TRBJ1-2, with D unresolved. Trimming removed 6 bases at V and 6 bases at J, with 11 bases between. CDR1 is DFQATT, CDR2 SNEGSKA, per germline (reference sequence). CDR3 length equals 11 residues. CDR3 amino acids: CSAFSGHGYTY. The CDR3 region has the DNA TGCAGTGCCTTCTCCGGGCATGGCTACACCTAC.

The chain joins TRBV20-1 to TRBJ2-1, with a tentative D call TRBD2 (5 bases). Per the germline V gene, CDR1 is DFQATT and CDR2 is SNEGSKA (reference sequence). CDR3 length: 11 residues. Trimming removed 6 bases from V and 7 bases from J, with 10 bases in between. The CDR3 is CSAYRGNEQFF. CDR3 DNA sequence: TGCAGTGCATACCGAGGGAATGAGCAGTTCTTC.

The CDR3 nucleotides read TGCGCCAGCAGTTTTCAAGGGGCCGCGGGAGATACGCAGTATTTT. Protein sequence: CASSFQGAAGDTQYF. V and J are TRBV5-1 and TRBJ2-3; either TRBD1 or TRBD2 may fit D (5 bases each). The V gene's germline CDR1 is SGHRS and CDR2 YFSETQ. V was cut by 5 bases and J by 5 bases, with 18 bases left in between. The CDR3 spans 15 residues.

The chain carries TRBV10-3 and TRBJ2-3; a weak D match, TRBD1 (5 bases). This CDR3 has 13 residues. With 4 bases removed from V and 2 bases from J, the gap between germline ends came to 7 bases. In germline, CDR1 is ENHRY, CDR2 SYGVKD. CDR3 sequence reads: CAISATDTDTQYF. CDR3 nucleotide sequence: TGTGCCATCAGTGCGACAGACACAGATACGCAGTATTTT.

The CDR3: CASRETFLRSYEQYF. The CDR3 DNA follows: TGTGCCAGCAGGGAGACGTTCCTTCGCTCCTACGAGCAGTACTTC. The rearrangement uses TRBV2 and TRBJ2-7; D is undetermined. Germline values: CDR1 SNHLY, CDR2 FYNNEI. The CDR3 has 15 residues. The V end lost 6 bases, the J end lost 0 bases, and 15 bases lay between the germline ends.

This chain uses TRBV7-3 with TRBJ2-3, with TRBD2 matching over 7 bases. This CDR3 contains 16 residues. Germline values: CDR1 SGHTA, CDR2 FQGTGA. With V trimmed by 1 base and J by 4 bases, 8 bases remained unmatched. CDR3 amino acids: CASSLSGGSGSDTQYF. In DNA, the CDR3 is TGTGCCAGCAGCTTAAGCGGCGGGAGCGGATCAGATACGCAGTATTTT. The variable domain in full, completed from reference TRBV7-3 and TRBJ2-3, reads GAGVSQTPSNKVTEKGKYVELRCDPISGHTALYWYRQSLGQGPEFLIYFQGTGAADDSGLPNDRFFAVRPEGSVSTLKIQRTERGDSAVYLCASSLSGGSGSDTQYFGPGTRLTVL.

This sequence joins TRBV11-3 and TRBJ2-5, with D unclear. Trimming removed 5 bases from V and 4 bases from J, with 11 bases in between. This CDR3 region has 13 residues. CDR1 and CDR2 (germline): SGHNT, YENEEA. The CDR3 DNA reads as TGTGCCAGCAGCAGAGGCGAGCTAGAGACCCAGTACTTC. It translates to CASSRGELETQYF.

The rearrangement joins TRBV19 to TRBJ2-7; D is unresolved. CDR1 LNHDA and CDR2 SQIVND come from the germline V gene (reference sequence). Trimming cost V 4 bases and J 0 bases, with 10 bases left between them. This CDR3 has 14 residues. Written as DNA, the CDR3 is TGTGCCAGTAGTAGCGACATAAACTCCTACGAGCAGTACTTC. Translating it yields CASSSDINSYEQYF.

The chain has TRBV7-4 and TRBJ2-1; the match to TRBD2 covers 8 bases. The CDR3 has 13 amino acids. Germline V lookup: CDR1 SGHVT, CDR2 SQSDAQ. J lost 8 bases, V lost 10 bases, and 10 bases had no gene match. Here the CDR3 reads CATRSGSRDEQFF. CDR3 DNA: TGTGCCACCCGGAGCGGGAGTAGGGATGAGCAGTTCTTC.

This chain links TRBV5-4 with TRBJ2-2; D not certain. CDR3 length: 14 amino acids. Per germline, CDR1 SGHNT and CDR2 YYREEE (reference sequence). V lost 2 bases to trimming and J lost 3 bases, with 8 bases between them. The CDR3 nucleotides are TGTGCCAGCAGCTTTTCCGGTTACACCGGGGAGCTGTTTTTT. It is translated as CASSFSGYTGELFF.

In DNA, the CDR3 is TGTGCCAGCAGCTCCGTTATCGGGTCTATGAGGGGCTACACCTTC. Its protein product is CASSSVIGSMRGYTF. This chain uses TRBV11-2 with TRBJ1-2; D ambiguous. From germline, CDR1 is SGHAT and CDR2 FQNNGV. With 4 bases removed from V and 8 bases from J, the gap between germline ends came to 20 bases. CDR3 length equals 15 residues.

V is TRBV9 and J is TRBJ2-3; 8 nucleotides match TRBD2. The CDR3 spans 15 residues. V was clipped by 2 bases and J by 6 bases; unmatched bases: 8. Germline values: CDR1 SGDLS, CDR2 YYNGEE. CDR3 residues: CASSVDGRALDTQYF. CDR3 nucleotide sequence: TGTGCCAGCAGCGTGGACGGGAGGGCCCTGGATACGCAGTATTTT.

This chain links TRBV6-5 with TRBJ2-7, with TRBD2 matching over 11 bases. The CDR3 has 16 residues. The trim removed 1 base at V and 7 bases at J, leaving 9 bases unmatched. Germline V CDR1 and CDR2: MNHEY, SVGAGI. CDR3 sequence: CASSYYLAGGPWEQYF. Written as DNA, the CDR3 is TGTGCCAGCAGTTACTACTTAGCGGGAGGGCCTTGGGAGCAGTACTTC.

The V gene is TRBV9, the J gene TRBJ2-7; tentative D call: TRBD1 (5 bases). This CDR3 has 14 residues. V gave up 3 bases and J gave up 6 bases, with 16 bases separating them. Germline loops: CDR1 SGDLS, CDR2 YYNGEE. The DNA of the CDR3 is TGTGCCAGCAGCGCGGGCTCAGGGATTCGCGAGCAGTACTTC. It codes for CASSAGSGIREQYF.

The chain combines TRBV27 with TRBJ2-2; maybe TRBD1 (6 bases). With 0 bases removed from V and 1 base from J, the gap between germline ends came to 12 bases. The CDR3 spans 17 residues. Per germline, CDR1 MNHEY and CDR2 SMNVEV (reference sequence). This CDR3 is CASSLSWGTLNTGELFF. CDR3 DNA: TGTGCCAGCAGTTTATCGTGGGGGACACTGAACACCGGGGAGCTGTTTTTT.

There are a few counts of this clone. The rearrangement links TRBV4-2 to TRBJ2-7; 7 positions match TRBD2. CDR1 and CDR2 (germline): LGHNA, YNFKEQ. The CDR3 extends over 16 amino acids. Trimming at V came to 0 bases and at J to 2 bases, leaving 7 bases not matched to a gene. CDR3 sequence: CASSQEIGGGPYEQYF. The CDR3 bases are TGTGCCAGCAGCCAAGAGATTGGCGGGGGACCCTACGAGCAGTACTTC.

The rearrangement joins TRBV19 to TRBJ2-3; 9 positions agree with TRBD2. Trimming at V came to 2 bases and at J to 3 bases, leaving 9 bases not matched to a gene. The CDR3 is made up of 17 amino acids. The V gene's germline CDR1 is LNHDA and CDR2 SQIVND (reference sequence). The CDR3 sequence is CASSIRGVAGDTDTQYF. The CDR3 bases are TGTGCCAGTAGTATAAGAGGCGTAGCGGGAGATACAGATACGCAGTATTTT.

The chain carries TRBV28 and TRBJ1-6, with D unclear. V dropped 5 bases and J dropped 9 bases, with 14 bases sitting between them. CDR3 length equals 14 residues. Germline CDR1 MDHEN, CDR2 SYDVKM. Here the CDR3 reads CASSPAGRSSPLHF. The CDR3 coding sequence is TGTGCCAGCAGTCCCGCCGGACGGAGTTCACCCCTCCACTTT.

Only one count was recorded for this clone. The chain carries TRBV7-2 and TRBJ1-3; the D is unclear. The V end lost 6 bases, the J end lost 8 bases, and 11 bases lay between the germline ends. The CDR3 totals 12 residues. The germline CDR1 and CDR2 sequences are SGHTA and FQGNSA. The CDR3: CASRSDGDTIYF. In DNA form, the CDR3 reads TGTGCCAGCAGATCGGATGGGGACACCATATATTTT.

V usage is TRBV28 and J usage is TRBJ1-2; TRBD1 matches at 7 bases. From germline, CDR1 is MDHEN and CDR2 SYDVKM. J gave up 3 bases and V 7 bases, and 8 bases lay outside the gene matches. This CDR3 comprises 14 residues. The CDR3 loop reads CASNGRQGDYGYTF. The CDR3 coding sequence is TGTGCCAGCAATGGGAGACAGGGAGACTATGGCTACACCTTC.